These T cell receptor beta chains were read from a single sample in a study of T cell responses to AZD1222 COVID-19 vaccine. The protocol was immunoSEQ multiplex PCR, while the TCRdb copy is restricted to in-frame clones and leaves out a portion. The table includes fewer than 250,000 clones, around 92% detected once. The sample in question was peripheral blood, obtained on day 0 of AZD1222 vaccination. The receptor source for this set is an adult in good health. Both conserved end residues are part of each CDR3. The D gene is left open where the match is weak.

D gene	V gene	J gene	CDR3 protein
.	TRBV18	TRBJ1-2	CASSPVGYGYTF
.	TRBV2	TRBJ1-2	CASRLRDWGIYGYTF
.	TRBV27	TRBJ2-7	CASSFRPGGPYEQYF
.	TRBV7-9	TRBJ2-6	CASSQIAGAKDGANVLTF
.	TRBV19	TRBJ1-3	CASTFSRGLVSGNTIYF
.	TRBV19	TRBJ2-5	CACGGAETQYF
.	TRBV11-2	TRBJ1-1	CASSALVNTEAFF
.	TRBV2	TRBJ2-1	CASPGRRTYNEQFF
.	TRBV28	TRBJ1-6	CASRRPGNSPLHF
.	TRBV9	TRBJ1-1	CASSTTVNTEAFF
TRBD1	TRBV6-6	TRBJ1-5	CASSPGTVDQPQHF
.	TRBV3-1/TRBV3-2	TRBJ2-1	CASSQNSGGRNNEQFF
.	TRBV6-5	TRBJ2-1	CASSYSTQPNEQFF
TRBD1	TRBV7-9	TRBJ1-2	CASSRRDRDSDGYTF
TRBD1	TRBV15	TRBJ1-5	CATSRGDRVGQPQHF
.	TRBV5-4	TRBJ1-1	CASSSAIMNTEAFF
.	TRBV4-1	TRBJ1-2	CASSRTKTYGYTF
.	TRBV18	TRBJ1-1	CASSRGGPITEAFF
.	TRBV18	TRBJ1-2	CASSPSGGGASNYGYTF
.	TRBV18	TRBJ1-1	CASSPGDTEAFF
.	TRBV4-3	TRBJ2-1	CASSQDGGQGREQFF
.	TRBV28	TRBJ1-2	CASSPGINYGYTF
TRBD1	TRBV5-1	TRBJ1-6	CASSEATVAGGRSPLHF
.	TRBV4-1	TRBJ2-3	CASSQEYPGAGTDTQYF
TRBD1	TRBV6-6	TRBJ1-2	CASSWGTANYGYTF
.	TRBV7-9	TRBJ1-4	CASSRRVSGEKLFF
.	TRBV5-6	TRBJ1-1	CASSSRWAGEAFF
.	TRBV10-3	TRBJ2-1	CAISPSTGSSYNEQFF
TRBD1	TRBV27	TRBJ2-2	CASSSRDRNTGELFF
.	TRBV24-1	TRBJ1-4	CATSDGGSLGEKLFF
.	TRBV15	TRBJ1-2	CAVRGPLAGYGYTF
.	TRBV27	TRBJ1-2	CASMGPRDYGYTF
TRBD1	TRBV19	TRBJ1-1	CASSDLDSTGDTEAFF
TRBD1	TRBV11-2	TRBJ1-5	CASSLGATGVGRQPQHF
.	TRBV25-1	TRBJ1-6	CASRGAGNSPLHF
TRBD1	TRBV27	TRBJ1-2	CASRISKGTEGIRYGYTF
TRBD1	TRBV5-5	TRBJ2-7	CASSSGTGAGRRGYEQYF
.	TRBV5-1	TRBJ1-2	CASSLESERGYGYTF
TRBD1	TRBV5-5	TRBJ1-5	CASSPGQDAQPQHF
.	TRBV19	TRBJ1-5	CASSMADQPQHF
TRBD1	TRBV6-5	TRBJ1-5	CASSYTGDSNQPQHF
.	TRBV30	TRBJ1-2	CAWTHFRGSSYGYTF
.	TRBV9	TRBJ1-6	CASSPRLDPYNSPLHF